A single sample gave rise to the 23 T cell receptor beta chains below, sequenced in a study of blood T cell repertoires in COVID-19. Generated by immunoSEQ multiplex PCR, the TCRdb table keeps only in-frame clones and is missing some. This sample carries 310,000 or so clones, over 80% of them seen once, and the ten largest clones take more than 7.5%. The sequencing input was peripheral blood. The source of these receptors is a man under 40 with COVID-19, enrolled during active disease.

In its sample, this clone was seen once. The rearrangement uses TRBV5-1 and TRBJ1-1; 7 bases fit TRBD1. This CDR3 spans 13 amino acids. Germline V lookup: CDR1 SGHRS, CDR2 YFSETQ. The J segment lost 6 bases and the V segment lost 2 bases, leaving 4 bases of the junction unmatched. CDR3 sequence reads: CASSFGQASEAFF. DNA of the CDR3: TGCGCCAGCAGCTTTGGACAGGCTTCTGAAGCTTTCTTT.

This clone was seen a few times. This chain links TRBV18 with TRBJ2-2, with D tentatively TRBD1 (5 bases). The germline V and J ends were trimmed by 5 bases and 1 base, with 5 bases remaining between them. This CDR3 spans 13 amino acids. Germline V CDR1 and CDR2: KGHSH, LQKENI. CDR3 bases: TGTGCCAGCTCAGGACAGAACACCGGGGAGCTGTTTTTT. Protein: CASSGQNTGELFF.

This chain joins TRBV6-5 and TRBJ2-7, with a tentative D call TRBD1 (6 bases). This CDR3 has 15 residues. Germline values: CDR1 MNHEY, CDR2 SVGAGI. The V end lost 5 bases, the J end lost 1 base, and 15 bases lay between the germline ends. The CDR3 sequence: CASSPQRQDSYEQYF. The DNA of the CDR3 is TGTGCCAGCAGTCCCCAGAGACAGGATTCCTACGAGCAGTACTTC.

The V and J genes are TRBV4-3 and TRBJ1-1, with a possible D match to TRBD1 (5 bases). Germline lookup yields CDR1 LGHNA and CDR2 YSLEER. The ends were cut back, 1 base at V and 4 bases at J, with 13 bases in the middle. This CDR3 comprises 15 residues. The CDR3 is CASSQVEGLSTEAFF. CDR3 nucleotides: TGCGCCAGCAGCCAAGTGGAGGGGCTGAGCACTGAAGCTTTCTTT.

V is TRBV6-5 and J is TRBJ1-4; TRBD1 might be the D (5 bases). Looked up from germline, CDR1 is MNHEY and CDR2 is SVGAGI. The CDR3 is made up of 15 amino acids. The V end was cut by 5 bases, the J end by 0 bases, with 10 bases between. The DNA of the CDR3 is TGTGCCAGCAGTCGTACAGGAGCAACTAATGAAAAACTGTTTTTT. This translates into CASSRTGATNEKLFF.

The V and J genes are TRBV7-9 and TRBJ2-7; tentatively, D is TRBD2 (5 bases). Trimming removed 1 base at V and 5 bases at J, with 9 bases between. In germline, CDR1 is SEHNR, CDR2 FQNEAQ (reference sequence). CDR3 size: 13 residues. CDR3 protein: CASSLEYGDEQYF. The CDR3 bases are TGTGCCAGCAGCTTAGAGTACGGGGACGAGCAGTACTTC.

The V call is TRBV2, the J call TRBJ1-3; TRBD1 matches 7 bases. The germline V gene has CDR1 SNHLY and CDR2 FYNNEI. The CDR3 has 14 residues. Trimming removed 8 bases from V and 0 bases from J; junction bases left unmatched: 4. The CDR3 nucleotides read TGTGCCAGCGGGGGACAGAGCTCTGGAAACACCATATATTTT. Encoded protein: CASGGQSSGNTIYF.

The chain combines TRBV6-5 with TRBJ1-1; D not certain. There are 13 residues in the CDR3. Deletions cut 7 bases from V and 5 bases from J, with 14 bases between. The germline gives CDR1 MNHEY, CDR2 SVGAGI. The CDR3 is CASTHSSVTEAFF. The CDR3 nucleotides read TGTGCCAGCACCCACTCCAGCGTAACTGAAGCTTTCTTT.

The V and J genes are TRBV28 and TRBJ2-7; 11 bases fit TRBD2. The CDR3 is 17 residues long. CDR1 and CDR2 from the germline V gene are MDHEN and SYDVKM. V dropped 8 bases and J dropped 0; count of bases not matched to a gene: 12. The CDR3 DNA follows: TGTGCCAGCTCCGGGACTAGCGGACTAAAAAGCTCCTACGAGCAGTACTTC. As protein: CASSGTSGLKSSYEQYF.

The V call is TRBV7-6, the J call TRBJ2-5; the D is unclear. Per germline, CDR1 SGHVS and CDR2 FNYEAQ. V dropped 7 bases and J dropped 5 bases, with 11 bases sitting between them. The length of the CDR3 is 12 residues. The CDR3 nucleotides are TGTGCCAGCAAGCGCCCGGCCGAGACCCAGTACTTC. As protein: CASKRPAETQYF.

The chain is built from TRBV21-1 and TRBJ1-2; TRBD1 reflects the table's D call only, with no check against the DNA. TRBV21-1 is given as a pseudogene. This CDR3 is 15 amino acids long. CDR3 nucleotide sequence: TGTGCCAGCAGCCACCGTGGGGCAGGGGTCTATGGCTACACCTTC. Translating gives CASSHRGAGVYGYTF.

Notes on this clone: A read error may produce the germline difference seen at one junction end. Other DNA sequences from this sample encode an identical CDR3 as well. The chain uses TRBV25-1 and TRBJ2-5; 8 bases match TRBD2. The germline gives CDR1 MGHDK, CDR2 SYGVNS. The CDR3 runs 17 residues. The CDR3: CASMGQWGSGKQETQYF. The CDR3 coding sequence is TGTGCCAGCATGGGTCAATGGGGTAGCGGGAAACAAGAAACCCAGTACTTC.

Details on this clone: Other DNA sequences in this sample translate to the same CDR3. This chain connects TRBV2 to TRBJ1-1; tentatively, D is TRBD1 (6 bases). Trimming removed 6 bases at V and 0 bases at J, with 8 bases between. The germline V gene has CDR1 SNHLY and CDR2 FYNNEI. The CDR3 is 13 residues long. CDR3 amino acids: CASSGQMNTEAFF. For the CDR3, the DNA is TGTGCCAGCAGCGGACAGATGAACACTGAAGCTTTCTTT.

V and J are TRBV7-2 and TRBJ2-1; D is possibly TRBD2 (5 bases). Germline-derived CDR1 and CDR2 are SGHTA and FQGNSA. This CDR3 is built from 14 residues. Trimming took 5 bases from V and 2 from J, leaving 10 bases between them. The CDR3 DNA reads as TGTGCCAGCAGCCTTGTGGAGGCCTACAATGAGCAGTTCTTC. Translation gives CASSLVEAYNEQFF.

The gene calls are TRBV24-1 and TRBJ2-1, with 8 bases identical to TRBD1. The germline gives CDR1 KGHDR, CDR2 SFDVKD. The CDR3 runs 14 residues. With V trimmed by 0 bases and J by 7 bases, 1 base remained unmatched. CDR3 coding DNA: TGTGCCACCAGTGATTTGAGGGACAGGAATGAGCAGTTCTTC. This codes for CATSDLRDRNEQFF.

The chain joins TRBV3-1 (or the pseudogene TRBV3-2) to TRBJ2-1, with D possibly being TRBD1 (6 bases). In germline, CDR1 is LGHDT, CDR2 YNNKEL (reference sequence). The ends were cut back, 4 bases at V and 2 bases at J, with 12 bases in the middle. This CDR3 contains 15 residues. CDR3 sequence (DNA): TGTGCCAGCAGCCGGACAGCCAACGCCTACAATGAGCAGTTCTTC. Its translation: CASSRTANAYNEQFF.

This chain links TRBV15 with TRBJ1-3, with D perhaps TRBD1 (5 bases). Germline loops: CDR1 LNHNV, CDR2 YYDKDF (reference sequence). V gave up 1 base and J gave up 0 bases, with 13 bases separating them. The CDR3 is made up of 17 amino acids. The CDR3 spells CATSRGQGIGSGNTIYF. Here the CDR3 DNA reads TGTGCCACCAGCAGAGGTCAGGGCATTGGCTCTGGAAACACCATATATTTT.

This sequence joins TRBV7-9 and TRBJ1-5, with D perhaps matching TRBD1 (5 bases). With 6 bases removed from V and 5 bases from J, the gap between germline ends came to 8 bases. This CDR3 has 12 amino acids. CDR1 is SEHNR, CDR2 FQNEAQ, per germline (reference sequence). CDR3 protein: CASSRQYQPQHF. CDR3 bases: TGTGCCAGCAGTCGACAGTATCAGCCCCAGCATTTT. Together with reference TRBV7-9 and TRBJ1-5, the CDR3 gives the full variable domain: DTGVSQNPRHKITKRGQNVTFRCDPISEHNRLYWYRQTLGQGPEFLTYFQNEAQLEKSRLLSDRFSAERPKGSFSTLEIQRTEQGDSAMYLCASSRQYQPQHFGDGTRLSIL.

CDR3 in DNA: TGTGCCAGCAGTTTGTCGGGGTTTAAGGGTTCACCCCTCCACTTT. It yields the protein CASSLSGFKGSPLHF. The rearrangement uses TRBV28 and TRBJ1-6; D not certain. This CDR3 has 15 amino acids. Trimming removed 3 bases from V and 9 bases from J, with 15 bases in between. Germline V gene sequence: CDR1 MDHEN, CDR2 SYDVKM.

This chain connects TRBV7-9 to TRBJ2-7; TRBD1 matches 7 bases. Looked up from germline, CDR1 is SEHNR and CDR2 is FQNEAQ (reference sequence). The CDR3 loop spans 15 amino acids. J was trimmed by 3 bases and V by 4 bases; bases with no gene match: 9. CDR3 sequence: CASSSKTGKNYEQYF. For the CDR3, the DNA is TGTGCCAGCAGCTCTAAGACAGGGAAGAACTACGAGCAGTACTTC.

V is TRBV27 and J is TRBJ2-7; tentatively, D is TRBD2 (6 bases). The CDR3 length is 13 residues. Germline V CDR1 and CDR2: MNHEY, SMNVEV (reference sequence). V was trimmed by 2 bases and J by 5 bases, leaving 10 bases between them. This CDR3 reads CASSLTGDNEQYF. The CDR3 DNA sequence: TGTGCCAGCAGTTTAACGGGGGATAACGAGCAGTACTTC.

This clone is a singleton in its sample. The rearrangement uses TRBV5-6 and TRBJ2-1; D is uncertain. Germline V gene data show CDR1 as SGHDT and CDR2 as YYEEEE. Trimming left V 2 bases short and J 8 bases short, with 17 bases between. The CDR3 runs 15 residues. In DNA form, the CDR3 reads TGTGCCAGCAGCTTTCGTAGAACCGTCATAGATGAGCAGTTCTTC. Encoded protein: CASSFRRTVIDEQFF.

The chain is built from TRBV27 and TRBJ2-3, with D perhaps TRBD2 (6 bases). The CDR3 totals 15 residues. Germline V gives CDR1 MNHEY, CDR2 SMNVEV (reference sequence). Trimming pared 3 bases from V and 6 bases from J, leaving 16 bases between. This CDR3 is CASSFGRGPRDTQYF. The CDR3 DNA is TGTGCCAGCAGTTTCGGGCGGGGACCCAGGGATACGCAGTATTTT.